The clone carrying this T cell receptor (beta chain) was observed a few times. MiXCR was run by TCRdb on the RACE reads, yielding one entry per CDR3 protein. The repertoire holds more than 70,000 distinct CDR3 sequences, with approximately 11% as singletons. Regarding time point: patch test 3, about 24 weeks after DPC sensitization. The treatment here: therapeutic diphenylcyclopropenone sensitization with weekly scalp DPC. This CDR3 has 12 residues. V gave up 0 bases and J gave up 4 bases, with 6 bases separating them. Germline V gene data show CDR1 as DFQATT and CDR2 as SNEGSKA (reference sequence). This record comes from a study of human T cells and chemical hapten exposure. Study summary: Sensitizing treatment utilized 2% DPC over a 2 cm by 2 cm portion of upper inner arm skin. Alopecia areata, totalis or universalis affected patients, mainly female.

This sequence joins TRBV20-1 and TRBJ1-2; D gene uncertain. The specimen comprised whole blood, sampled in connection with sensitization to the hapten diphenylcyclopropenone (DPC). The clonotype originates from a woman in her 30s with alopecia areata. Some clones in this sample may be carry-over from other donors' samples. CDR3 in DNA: TGCAGTGCTAGAGAGGGTAGCTATGGCTACACCTTC. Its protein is CSAREGSYGYTF.